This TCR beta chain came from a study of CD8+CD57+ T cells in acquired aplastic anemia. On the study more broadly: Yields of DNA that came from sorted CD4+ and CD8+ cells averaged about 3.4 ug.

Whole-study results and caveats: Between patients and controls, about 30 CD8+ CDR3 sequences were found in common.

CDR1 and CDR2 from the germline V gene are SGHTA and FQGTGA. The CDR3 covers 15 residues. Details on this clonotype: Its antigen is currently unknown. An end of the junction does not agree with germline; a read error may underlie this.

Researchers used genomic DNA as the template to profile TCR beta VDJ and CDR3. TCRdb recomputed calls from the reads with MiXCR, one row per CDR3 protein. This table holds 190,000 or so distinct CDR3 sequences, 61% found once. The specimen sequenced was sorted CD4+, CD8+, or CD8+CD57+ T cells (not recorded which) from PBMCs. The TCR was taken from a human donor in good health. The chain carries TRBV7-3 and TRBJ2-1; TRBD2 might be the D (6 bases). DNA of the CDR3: TGTGCCAGCAGCTTAAGGACTACCACCTACAGTGAGCAGTTCTTC. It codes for CASSLRTTTYSEQFF.